Sequencing of this T cell receptor (beta chain) was carried out in a study of early T cells in non-severe SARS-CoV-2 infection. This clonotype occurred a few times. The length of the CDR3 is 16 residues. The TCR library protocol was used to attach unique molecular identifiers. These identifiers were attached to individual cDNA molecules. MiXCR, applied by TCRdb to the 5' RACE reads, yields one record per CDR3 protein. The table records some 28,000 distinct CDR3 sequences, about 4.2% of them present only once. The sequencing input was whole blood. The chain combines TRBV21-1 with TRBJ2-5; the table names TRBD1, a call not compared with the DNA. TRBV21-1 represents a pseudogene. This sequence originates from an adult who was a healthcare worker with PCR-confirmed SARS-CoV-2 infection or an uninfected control (not recorded which). The CDR3 DNA reads as TGTGCCAGCAGCAAAAAGGGGGGACAGTACCAAGAGACCCAGTACTTC. Its translation: CASSKKGGQYQETQYF.